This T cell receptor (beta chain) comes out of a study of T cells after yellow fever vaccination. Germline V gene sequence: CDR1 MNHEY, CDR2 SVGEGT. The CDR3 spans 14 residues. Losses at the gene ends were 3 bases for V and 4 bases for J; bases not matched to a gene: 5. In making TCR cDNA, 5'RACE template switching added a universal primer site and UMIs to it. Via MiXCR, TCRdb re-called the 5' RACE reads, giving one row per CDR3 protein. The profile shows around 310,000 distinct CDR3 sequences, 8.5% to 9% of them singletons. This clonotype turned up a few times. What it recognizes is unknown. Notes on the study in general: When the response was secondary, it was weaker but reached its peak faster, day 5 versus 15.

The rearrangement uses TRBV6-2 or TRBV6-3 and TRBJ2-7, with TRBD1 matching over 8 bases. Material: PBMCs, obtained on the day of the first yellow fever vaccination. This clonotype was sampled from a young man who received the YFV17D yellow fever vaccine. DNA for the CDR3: TGTGCCAGCAGTTATCAGGGGGCCGGATACGAGCAGTACTTC. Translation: CASSYQGAGYEQYF.